The 3 T cell receptor beta chains below all came from one sample that was sequenced in a study of human T cells and chemical hapten exposure. Time point noted: pre-sensitization, week 0. Indicated treatment: therapeutic diphenylcyclopropenone sensitization with weekly scalp DPC. One entry per CDR3 protein, called by TCRdb with MiXCR from the RACE reads. This table holds about 120,000 distinct CDR3 sequences, about 13% found once. This sample comprised whole blood, obtained in connection with sensitization to the hapten diphenylcyclopropenone (DPC). These receptors were obtained from a woman between 18 and 29 years old with alopecia areata. Some clones in this sample may be carry-over from other donors' samples.

This clonotype was recorded at least ten times. This chain connects TRBV7-2 to TRBJ1-1; TRBD1 agrees at 7 bases. The trim removed 5 bases at V and 2 bases at J, leaving 8 bases unmatched. Looked up from germline, CDR1 is SGHTA and CDR2 is FQGNSA. The CDR3 contains 15 residues. Written as DNA, the CDR3 is TGTGCCAGCAGCGCCGAACAGGGGCGCAACACTGAAGCTTTCTTT. Amino acid sequence: CASSAEQGRNTEAFF.

This clonotype was counted between two and nine times. The V and J genes are TRBV6-6 and TRBJ1-1; D remains unclear. The CDR3 spans 15 residues. CDR1 is MNHNY and CDR2 is SVGAGI in the germline V gene (reference sequence). Trimming took 7 bases from V and 1 from J, leaving 16 bases between them. CDR3 residues: CASTFSNGPNTEAFF. CDR3 DNA sequence: TGTGCCAGCACTTTCTCCAACGGTCCGAACACTGAAGCTTTCTTT.

This chain uses TRBV12-3 or TRBV12-4 with TRBJ2-1; possibly TRBD2 for D (6 bases). The CDR3 covers 18 residues. Deletions cut 1 base from V and 0 bases from J, with 16 bases between. CDR3 residues: CASSLGRASPSSYNEQFF. The CDR3 bases are TGTGCCAGCAGTTTAGGGAGGGCTAGCCCGAGCTCCTACAATGAGCAGTTCTTC.